This TCR beta chain appears in the sequencing data of a study of T cells in tuberculosis. Time point specified: new active TB diagnosis, blood taken before or within 7 days of starting treatment. Active tuberculosis patients were new diagnoses, HIV-seronegative, South African, and aged 18 years or older. As for this clone: Antigen specificity is unknown.

Study-level findings and limits: Shorter CDR3-alpha in active tuberculosis partly drove smaller distances. GMM-specific TCRs were nearer to active tuberculosis alpha repertoires, suggesting expansion.

Sequenced by immunoSEQ multiplex PCR; TCRdb stores in-frame clones only, minus some. The table includes under 45,000 clones, approximately 90% detected once. The germline V gene encodes CDR1 SGHDT and CDR2 YYEEEE. This CDR3 has 14 residues. After removal of 0 bases from V and 6 bases from J, the junction contained 4 bases not matched to a gene. The receptor was isolated from an adult with tuberculosis. The source material was PBMCs, sampled at tuberculosis diagnosis. V and J are TRBV5-6 and TRBJ1-2, with TRBD1 identical over 8 bases. CDR3 residues: CASSLGQGIDGYTF. CDR3 DNA sequence: TGTGCCAGCAGCTTGGGACAGGGGATAGATGGCTACACCTTC.